These 20 T cell receptor beta chains came from one sample sequenced in a study of T cell repertoires in cytomegalovirus infection. TCRdb independently ran MiXCR on the reads; one entry per CDR3 protein. The sample contains 750,000 to 900,000 distinct CDR3 sequences, about 27% of which appear only once. The antigens these receptors bind are not known. The sequenced sample was cultured CD8+ T cells from PBMCs, obtained from culture after CMV antigen stimulation. The receptors derive from a human donor in good health (CMV status not recorded). Some clones in this sample may be carry-over from other donors' samples.

There are a few counts of this clonotype. J is TRBJ1-4 and V is TRBV6-2 or TRBV6-3, with 7 bases lining up with TRBD1. Germline-derived CDR1 and CDR2 are MNHEY and SVGEGT. Trimming took 2 bases from V and 5 from J; bases not matched to a gene: 5. CDR3 size: 15 residues. The CDR3 here is CASSYGTAQNEKLFF. The DNA of the CDR3 is TGTGCCAGCAGTTACGGGACAGCGCAGAATGAAAAACTGTTTTTT.

The genes are TRBV27 and TRBJ2-6; TRBD1 matches at 8 bases. The length of the CDR3 is 18 residues. V lost 2 bases and J lost 0; bases outside the gene matches: 6. Germline lookup yields CDR1 MNHEY and CDR2 SMNVEV (reference sequence). The CDR3: CASSLEGQGYSGANVLTF. In nucleotides, the CDR3 is TGTGCCAGCAGTTTAGAAGGACAGGGCTACTCTGGGGCCAACGTCCTGACTTTC. Variable domain in full (rest from reference TRBV27 and TRBJ2-6): EAQVTQNPRYLITVTGKKLTVTCSQNMNHEYMSWYRQDPGLGLRQIYYSMNVEVTDKGDVPEGYKVSRKEKRNFPLILESPSPNQTSLYFCASSLEGQGYSGANVLTFGAGSRLTVL.

The table lists this clonotype with many counts. The J gene is TRBJ2-1, the V gene TRBV7-6; 12 bases agree with TRBD2. CDR3 size: 15 residues. The trim removed 6 bases at V and 7 bases at J, leaving 7 bases unmatched. Germline-derived CDR1 and CDR2 are SGHVS and FNYEAQ. CDR3 coding DNA: TGTGCCAGCAGTTCTAGCGGGGGGGCCGCGAATGAGCAGTTCTTC. This translates into CASSSSGGAANEQFF.

The chain combines TRBV12-3 or TRBV12-4 with TRBJ2-3; 7 nucleotides line up with TRBD2. The V segment lost 5 bases and the J segment 5 bases; nucleotides outside the gene matches: 10. This CDR3 comprises 15 residues. As DNA, the CDR3 is TGTGCCAGCAGTGCGAACAGCGGGGTGAGAGATACGCAGTATTTT. This translates into CASSANSGVRDTQYF.

This clonotype was detected once. The rearrangement links TRBV7-9 to TRBJ1-1; weak D call: TRBD1 (6 bases). Trimming removed 5 bases at V and 5 bases at J, with 21 bases between. Germline loops: CDR1 SEHNR, CDR2 FQNEAQ (reference sequence). This CDR3 comprises 16 residues. As DNA, the CDR3 is TGTGCCAGCAGCACCTCATACGGGACATCTATAACTGAAGCTTTCTTT. It translates to CASSTSYGTSITEAFF.

The chain recombines TRBV29-1 with TRBJ1-4; D is ambiguous. The CDR3 contains 10 residues. V was shortened by 7 bases and J by 8 bases, with 8 bases between the two germline ends. CDR1 is SQVTM and CDR2 is ANQGSEA in the germline V gene. The CDR3 DNA reads as TGCAGCGCGTGGGAGGAAAAACTGTTTTTT. Its protein is CSAWEEKLFF.

The chain links TRBV7-2 to TRBJ2-3; 7 positions match TRBD2. From germline, CDR1 is SGHTA and CDR2 FQGNSA. The CDR3 runs 19 residues. V shed 0 bases, J shed 2 bases, and the junction held 14 bases outside the gene matches. The DNA for the CDR3 is TGTGCCAGCAGCTTAGCGGCTGGCGGGGGTCCTGGAAACACAGATACGCAGTATTTT. Translation gives CASSLAAGGGPGNTDTQYF.

This clonotype was counted between two and nine times. The rearrangement links TRBV7-3 to TRBJ2-1; tentatively, D is TRBD1 (6 bases). CDR1 is SGHTA, CDR2 FQGTGA, per germline. V lost 0 bases and J 0 bases, leaving 9 bases between the germline ends. The CDR3 length is 16 residues. The CDR3 loop is CASSLTQGPSYNEQFF. DNA of the CDR3: TGTGCCAGCAGCTTAACACAGGGACCCTCCTACAATGAGCAGTTCTTC. Full variable domain (remainder filled in from reference TRBV7-3 and TRBJ2-1): GAGVSQTPSNKVTEKGKYVELRCDPISGHTALYWYRQSLGQGPEFLIYFQGTGAADDSGLPNDRFFAVRPEGSVSTLKIQRTERGDSAVYLCASSLTQGPSYNEQFFGPGTRLTVL.

The table lists this clonotype with a few counts. The chain carries TRBV15 and TRBJ2-3, with TRBD2 as a possible D gene (5 bases). The CDR3 is 17 residues long. Trimming removed 3 bases from V and 1 base from J, with 17 bases in between. CDR1 and CDR2 from the germline V gene are LNHNV and YYDKDF (reference sequence). The CDR3 DNA reads TGTGCCACCAGCAGGGGCTCGAACGCGGAGGGCACAGATACGCAGTATTTT. Its protein is CATSRGSNAEGTDTQYF.

The V call is TRBV7-9, the J call TRBJ2-4; 12 bases align to TRBD2. After removal of 5 bases from V and 8 bases from J, the junction contained 10 bases not matched to a gene. Per germline, CDR1 SEHNR and CDR2 FQNEAQ (reference sequence). CDR3 length: 16 residues. This CDR3 is CASSAGTSGSGDIQYF. The CDR3 DNA reads as TGTGCCAGCAGCGCTGGGACTAGCGGGTCGGGAGACATTCAGTACTTC. Using reference TRBV7-9 and TRBJ2-4 for the parts outside the CDR3, the full variable domain is DTGVSQNPRHKITKRGQNVTFRCDPISEHNRLYWYRQTLGQGPEFLTYFQNEAQLEKSRLLSDRFSAERPKGSFSTLEIQRTEQGDSAMYLCASSAGTSGSGDIQYFGAGTRLSVL.

This clonotype was seen a few times. The CDR3 sequence: CASSQAGSYEQYV. The CDR3 region has the DNA TGTGCCAGCAGCCAAGCAGGTTCCTACGAGCAGTACGTC. V and J are TRBV4-2 and TRBJ2-7; D call uncertain. V shed 1 base and J shed 1 base, with 5 bases lying between them. Germline V gene data show CDR1 as LGHNA and CDR2 as YNFKEQ. The CDR3 length is 13 residues.

This clonotype was detected many times. V is TRBV12-3 or TRBV12-4 and J is TRBJ2-7; TRBD2 aligns across 8 bases. V was clipped by 2 bases and J by 2 bases; unmatched bases: 5. This CDR3 region has 15 residues. In DNA form, the CDR3 reads TGTGCCAGCAGTTTAAGGGGCGGGGGGACCTACGAGCAGTACGTC. Its translation: CASSLRGGGTYEQYV.

The chain employs TRBV7-8 and TRBJ2-1; 10 bases match TRBD2. The CDR3 is 15 amino acids. Germline CDR1 is SGHVS and CDR2 is FQNEAQ. V shed 4 bases and J 7 bases; nucleotides not matched to a gene: 7. As DNA, the CDR3 is TGTGCCAGCAGCTCCCTAGCGGGGGCCGGGAATGAGCAGTTCTTC. It codes for CASSSLAGAGNEQFF.

The rearrangement uses TRBV5-4 and TRBJ1-6, with a tentative D call TRBD1 (5 bases). V shed 3 bases and J shed 4 bases, with 11 bases lying between them. The CDR3 runs to 15 residues. Germline V CDR1 and CDR2: SGHNT, YYREEE (reference sequence). This CDR3 reads CASSWLGGYNSPLHF. The CDR3 DNA reads as TGTGCCAGCAGCTGGCTGGGGGGGTATAATTCACCCCTCCACTTT.

This clonotype was seen a handful of times. J is TRBJ1-4 and V is TRBV6-1, with D possibly matching TRBD1 (6 bases). CDR3 length equals 15 residues. Germline-derived CDR1 and CDR2 are MNHNS and SASEGT. Between the trimmed V and J ends, which lost 4 bases and 1 base, there was a span of 10 bases. CDR3 loop: CASSVADRTNEKLFF. The CDR3 DNA reads TGTGCCAGCAGTGTAGCGGACAGAACTAATGAAAAACTGTTTTTT.

A few counts support this clonotype. This sequence joins TRBV12-3 or TRBV12-4 and TRBJ1-1; D gene unclear. V was clipped by 3 bases and J by 2 bases, with 19 bases between them. CDR3 length: 17 amino acids. CDR3 protein: CASSLSGPMRVNTEAFF. CDR3 sequence (DNA): TGTGCCAGCAGTTTGTCCGGGCCGATGAGGGTTAACACTGAAGCTTTCTTT.

This clonotype occurred many times. The rearrangement joins TRBV7-2 to TRBJ2-3; no reliable D call. Germline CDR1 SGHTA, CDR2 FQGNSA. CDR3 length equals 15 residues. Trimming removed 1 base at V and 1 base at J, with 9 bases between. DNA for the CDR3: TGTGCCAGCAGCTTAGTTCTGATGCGCACAGATACGCAGTATTTT. It is translated as CASSLVLMRTDTQYF.

This chain joins TRBV20-1 and TRBJ2-3; D is unresolved. The germline CDR1 and CDR2 sequences are DFQATT and SNEGSKA (reference sequence). The CDR3 is 15 residues long. Trimming pared 1 base from V and 2 bases from J, leaving 13 bases between. The CDR3 coding sequence is TGCAGTGCTAGAGTTGCTGACTCCCACACAGATACGCAGTATTTT. It encodes CSARVADSHTDTQYF.

The chain recombines TRBV10-3 with TRBJ2-1, with TRBD2 identical over 7 bases. The CDR3 contains 16 residues. Trimming cost V 8 bases and J 2 bases; bases outside gene matches: 12. Germline CDR1 ENHRY, CDR2 SYGVKD. The CDR3 loop reads CAIRITSGEPYNEQFF. CDR3 DNA sequence: TGTGCCATCCGCATAACGAGCGGGGAGCCCTACAATGAGCAGTTCTTC.

The sample holds a few counts of this clonotype. The chain uses TRBV5-4 and TRBJ1-1; a weak D match, TRBD1 (6 bases). The germline V gene has CDR1 SGHNT and CDR2 YYREEE (reference sequence). The V end lost 0 bases, the J end lost 1 base, and 7 bases lay between the germline ends. This CDR3 has 14 residues. The CDR3 coding sequence is TGTGCCAGCAGCTTGGGGGACAAGAACACTGAAGCTTTCTTT. Protein sequence: CASSLGDKNTEAFF.